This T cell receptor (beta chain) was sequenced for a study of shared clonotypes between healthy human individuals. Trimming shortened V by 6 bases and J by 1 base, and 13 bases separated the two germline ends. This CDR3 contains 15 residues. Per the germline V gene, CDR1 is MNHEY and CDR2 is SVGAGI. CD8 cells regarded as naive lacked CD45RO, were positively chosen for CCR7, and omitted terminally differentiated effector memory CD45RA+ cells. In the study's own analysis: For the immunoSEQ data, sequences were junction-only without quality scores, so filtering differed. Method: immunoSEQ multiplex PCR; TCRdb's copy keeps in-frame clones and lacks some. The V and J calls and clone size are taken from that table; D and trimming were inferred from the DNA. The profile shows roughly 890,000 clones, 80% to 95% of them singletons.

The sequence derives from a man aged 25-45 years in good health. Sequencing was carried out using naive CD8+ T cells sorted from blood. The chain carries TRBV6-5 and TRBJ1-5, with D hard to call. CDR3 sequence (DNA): TGTGCCAGCAGCTCTCTCATAGAGAGCAATCAGCCCCAGCATTTT. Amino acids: CASSSLIESNQPQHF.